At least ten counts were recorded for the clone carrying this T cell receptor beta chain. Amplification yielded TCR beta CDR3 regions, with RNA transcripts as the source. Initially, a first-round RT-PCR of the TCR CDR3 employed the HTBI primer set. Via MiXCR, TCRdb re-called the multiplex PCR reads, giving one row per CDR3 protein. The sample contains about 300,000 distinct CDR3 sequences, 13% of which appear only once. This record comes from a study of T cells in Graves' hyperthyroidism and ophthalmopathy. Study information: Peripheral blood samples were taken at initial diagnosis, prior to any treatment.

Orbital computed tomography and thyroid ultrasound, together with serum TRAb and thyroxine and clinical symptoms, were used for diagnoses. The germline V gene has CDR1 SNHLY and CDR2 FYNNEI. This CDR3 has 13 amino acids. Losses at the gene ends were 7 bases for V and 5 bases for J; bases not matched to a gene: 6. The V gene is TRBV2, the J gene TRBJ2-5, with 8 bases that match TRBD2. Input material: blood. The origin of this receptor is a woman aged 30 to 39 with Graves' hyperthyroidism that later progressed to Graves' ophthalmopathy. The CDR3 region is CASKERGRETQYF. Here the CDR3 DNA reads TGTGCCAGCAAGGAGCGGGGGCGGGAGACCCAGTACTTC. The complete variable domain, with remaining parts taken from reference TRBV2 and TRBJ2-5, reads EPEVTQTPSHQVTQMGQEVILRCVPISNHLYFYWYRQILGQKVEFLVSFYNNEISEKSEIFDDQFSVERPDGSNFTLKIRSTKLEDSAMYFCASKERGRETQYFGPGTRLLVL.